What follows describes a single T cell receptor (beta chain). This CDR3 comprises 14 residues. Germline trimming cut 3 bases from V and 2 bases from J; bases unmatched to any gene: 2. Germline V lookup: CDR1 KGHSH, CDR2 LQKENI. The data stem from a study of technical replicates of blood from a handful of donors. Repertoires were generated with immunoSEQ multiplex PCR, while TCRdb's copy carries only in-frame clones and drops some. The sample yields about 93,000 clones, 95% seen once. V is TRBV18 and J is TRBJ2-7, with 9 bases that match TRBD1. The receptor comes from a human donor in good health. Sequencing was performed on T cells isolated from PBMCs. The CDR3 is CASSPDRGPYEQYF. The CDR3 coding sequence is TGTGCCAGCTCACCGGACAGGGGCCCCTACGAGCAGTACTTC.